One and the same sample provided the 17 T cell receptor beta chains below, sequenced in a study of T cell changes during pregnancy in multiple sclerosis. The method was immunoSEQ multiplex PCR; TCRdb's version includes in-frame clones alone and lacks a portion of them. Of roughly 89,000 clones in the sample, about 94% are singletons; the top ten hold 2.2%. Sequencing was performed on peripheral blood, taken in the third trimester of pregnancy. The receptor set was obtained from a female donor with multiple sclerosis, enrolled in a pregnancy study.

The gene calls are TRBV6-1 and TRBJ2-7; 9 positions agree with TRBD1. The CDR3 is 16 residues long. Trimming took 4 bases from V and 0 from J; bases not matched to a gene: 7. CDR1 is MNHNS and CDR2 is SASEGT in the germline V gene. The CDR3 DNA sequence: TGTGCCAGCAGTGCCAAAAGACAGGGGGACTCCTACGAGCAGTACTTC. It yields the protein CASSAKRQGDSYEQYF.

CDR3 in amino acids: CASRSQAGGLYEQYF. As DNA, the CDR3 is TGTGCCAGCAGGTCTCAAGCGGGAGGTCTCTACGAGCAGTACTTC. The J gene is TRBJ2-7, the V gene TRBV27, with 9 bases fitting TRBD2. CDR3 size: 15 residues. V lost 6 bases, J lost 3 bases, and 9 bases stayed unmatched. Germline V gene lookup returns CDR1 MNHEY and CDR2 SMNVEV (reference sequence).

The chain links TRBV5-1 to TRBJ1-4; D is unclear. Germline-derived CDR1 and CDR2 are SGHRS and YFSETQ. The CDR3 totals 16 residues. The V gene lost 1 base and the J gene lost 0 bases, with 10 bases spanning the gap. CDR3 protein: CASSLTAGTTNEKLFF. For the CDR3, the DNA is TGCGCCAGCAGCTTGACCGCCGGGACAACTAATGAAAAACTGTTTTTT.

The chain uses TRBV27 and TRBJ1-4; TRBD1 agrees at 9 bases. V shed 2 bases and J 10 bases; nucleotides not matched to a gene: 8. The CDR3 has 15 amino acids. Germline V gene data show CDR1 as MNHEY and CDR2 as SMNVEV (reference sequence). The CDR3 protein is CASSLRTGEKVKLFF. The CDR3 DNA reads as TGTGCCAGCAGTTTACGGACAGGGGAAAAAGTAAAACTGTTTTTT.

The chain joins TRBV19 to TRBJ2-1, with TRBD2 identical over 7 bases. There are 15 residues in the CDR3. Per the germline V gene, CDR1 is LNHDA and CDR2 is SQIVND (reference sequence). V lost 1 base, J lost 8 bases, and 8 bases stayed unmatched. CDR3 loop: CASSIGGRASDEQFF. Here the CDR3 DNA reads TGTGCCAGTAGTATAGGGGGGAGGGCCTCGGATGAGCAGTTCTTC.

The chain joins TRBV27 to TRBJ2-3; 9 bases match TRBD2. V shed 5 bases and J 3 bases; nucleotides not matched to a gene: 18. This CDR3 is built from 19 residues. CDR1 and CDR2 from the germline V gene are MNHEY and SMNVEV (reference sequence). The CDR3 loop is CASSPLGLAGREGTDTQYF. The CDR3 nucleotides are TGTGCCAGCAGTCCCCTGGGGCTAGCGGGGAGGGAAGGAACAGATACGCAGTATTTT.

The chain recombines TRBV19 with TRBJ2-7; 7 bases agree with TRBD1. Germline V gene data show CDR1 as LNHDA and CDR2 as SQIVND (reference sequence). This CDR3 contains 13 residues. V lost 8 bases, J lost 4 bases, and 8 bases stayed unmatched. CDR3 coding DNA: TGTGCCAGTCGGGACAGCGAACGGTACGAGCAGTACTTC. Its protein product is CASRDSERYEQYF.

This chain uses TRBV6-1 with TRBJ2-3; 7 bases line up with TRBD2. The CDR3 runs to 15 residues. V trimming: 1 base; J trimming: 3 bases; junction bases outside the gene matches: 4. Germline values: CDR1 MNHNS, CDR2 SASEGT. CDR3 protein: CASSEGGSVTDTQYF. In DNA form, the CDR3 reads TGTGCCAGCAGTGAAGGCGGGAGTGTTACAGATACGCAGTATTTT.

The chain carries TRBV4-3 and TRBJ1-1; no reliable D call. Germline CDR1 and CDR2: LGHNA and YSLEER. The V end was cut by 0 bases, the J end by 11 bases, with 16 bases between. The CDR3 runs to 14 residues. As DNA, the CDR3 is TGCGCCAGCAGCCAAGATTTGAGAGGGAGAGGGGCTTTCTTT. Amino acids: CASSQDLRGRGAFF.

The CDR3 coding sequence is TGTGCCAGTAGTATCTACAGGGGGAGGACTGGAAACACCATATATTTT. Amino acids: CASSIYRGRTGNTIYF. J is TRBJ1-3 and V is TRBV19, with 8 bases fitting TRBD1. Germline V gene lookup returns CDR1 LNHDA and CDR2 SQIVND (reference sequence). Unmatched junction bases numbered 6, after V lost 3 bases and J lost 2 bases. The CDR3 loop spans 16 amino acids.

V usage is TRBV19 and J usage is TRBJ1-1; a weak D match, TRBD1 (6 bases). This CDR3 contains 15 residues. Germline V gene data show CDR1 as LNHDA and CDR2 as SQIVND (reference sequence). V dropped 10 bases and J dropped 3 bases, with 21 bases sitting between them. The CDR3 DNA follows: TGTGCCACTACTGGTAGGGGGACATACTACACTGAAGCTTTCTTT. This codes for CATTGRGTYYTEAFF.

This chain joins TRBV6-1 and TRBJ2-7; 10 bases agree with TRBD1. CDR1 MNHNS and CDR2 SASEGT come from the germline V gene. The V gene end was trimmed by 3 bases and the J gene end by 0 bases; junction bases not matched to a gene: 2. The CDR3 sequence is 15 residues long. The CDR3 region has the DNA TGTGCCAGCAGTGAGACAGGGGGCGCCTCCTACGAGCAGTACTTC. This encodes CASSETGGASYEQYF.

This chain links TRBV7-8 with TRBJ2-7, with 12 bases that match TRBD1. The junction had 10 bases not matched to a gene; V was cut back by 5 bases and J by 5 bases. CDR3 size: 16 residues. CDR1 and CDR2 (germline): SGHVS, FQNEAQ. CDR3 sequence: CASSAGTGGSRNEQYF. In DNA, the CDR3 is TGTGCCAGCAGCGCCGGGACAGGGGGCTCTCGTAACGAGCAGTACTTC.

V and J are TRBV28 and TRBJ2-7, with a tentative D call TRBD1 (6 bases). V dropped 4 bases and J dropped 1 base, with 11 bases sitting between them. CDR1 and CDR2 from the germline V gene are MDHEN and SYDVKM. The CDR3 is 14 residues long. This chain's CDR3 is CASSWVTGSYEQYF. CDR3 coding DNA: TGTGCCAGCAGTTGGGTAACAGGGTCCTACGAGCAGTACTTC.

The chain uses TRBV7-6 and TRBJ2-5; 9 bases match TRBD2. The CDR3 runs to 15 residues. V trimming: 6 bases; J trimming: 2 bases; junction bases outside the gene matches: 7. Germline V CDR1 and CDR2: SGHVS, FNYEAQ. The CDR3 nucleotides read TGTGCCAGCAGTGGTAGCGGGAGTAGACAAGAGACCCAGTACTTC. Encoded protein: CASSGSGSRQETQYF.

This rearrangement joins TRBV19 to TRBJ1-2, with TRBD1 identical over 7 bases. V lost 2 bases and J lost 5; bases outside the gene matches: 23. Germline-derived CDR1 and CDR2 are LNHDA and SQIVND (reference sequence). The CDR3 consists of 20 residues. This CDR3 is CASSIKHRDRTDPPGYGYTF. The CDR3 DNA reads as TGTGCCAGTAGTATAAAGCACCGGGACAGAACGGATCCCCCCGGGTATGGCTACACCTTC.

In DNA, the CDR3 is TGTGCCAGCAGTTTCCGGCGCTTCGGACAGACCTACGAGCAGTACTTC. Translation gives CASSFRRFGQTYEQYF. This chain uses TRBV6-5 with TRBJ2-7, with a weak D call TRBD1 (6 bases). Trimming cost V 4 bases and J 2 bases, with 18 bases left between them. CDR1 is MNHEY, CDR2 SVGAGI, per germline. The CDR3 runs 16 residues.